Below, 29 T cell receptor beta chains from the same sample are listed, as sequenced in a study of T cell repertoires in cytomegalovirus infection. TCRdb reprocessed the reads via MiXCR and lists one record per CDR3 protein. Among 550,000 to 850,000 distinct CDR3 sequences, approximately 33% were seen once, and the ten largest hold 18%. No cognate antigen is known for these TCRs. Sample: cultured PBMCs, taken from culture after CMV antigen stimulation. The receptors originated from a human donor in good health (CMV status not recorded). Some clones in this sample may be carry-over from other donors' samples.

This clonotype was counted only a few times. The chain carries TRBV7-8 and TRBJ2-7; TRBD2 might be the D (5 bases). Trimming shortened V by 5 bases and J by 0 bases, and 14 bases separated the two germline ends. The CDR3 extends over 15 amino acids. Germline V lookup: CDR1 SGHVS, CDR2 FQNEAQ. The CDR3 DNA reads TGTGCCAGCAGCCCCGTGCGGGTGGGCTCCTACGAGCAGTACTTC. Translation gives CASSPVRVGSYEQYF.

This clonotype was recorded a few times. The rearrangement links TRBV19 to TRBJ1-5, with 7 bases identical to TRBD1. Germline assignment: CDR1 LNHDA and CDR2 SQIVND (reference sequence). Unmatched junction bases numbered 4, after V lost 7 bases and J lost 1 base. The CDR3 sequence is 14 residues long. The CDR3 sequence is CASTDRVSNQPQHF. DNA of the CDR3: TGTGCCAGTACCGACAGGGTGAGCAATCAGCCCCAGCATTTT.

This clonotype has a handful of counts. The chain recombines TRBV11-2 with TRBJ2-1, with D possibly matching TRBD1 (6 bases). The V end was cut by 0 bases, the J end by 1 base, with 13 bases between. Germline CDR1 SGHAT, CDR2 FQNNGV. The CDR3 totals 17 residues. This chain's CDR3 is CASSLEATGPSYNEQFF. The CDR3 bases are TGTGCCAGCAGCTTAGAGGCGACAGGCCCGTCCTACAATGAGCAGTTCTTC.

The chain combines TRBV10-3 with TRBJ2-1; D ambiguous. With 2 bases removed from V and 7 bases from J, the gap between germline ends came to 3 bases. Germline V gene sequence: CDR1 ENHRY, CDR2 SYGVKD. The CDR3 has 11 residues. The CDR3 bases are TGTGCCATCAGTGAGATAAATGAGCAGTTCTTC. This codes for CAISEINEQFF.

The J gene is TRBJ2-1, the V gene TRBV5-5; D gene uncertain. CDR3 length equals 12 residues. V gave up 4 bases and J gave up 11 bases, with 13 bases separating them. Per the germline V gene, CDR1 is SGHKS and CDR2 is YYEKEE (reference sequence). The CDR3 coding sequence is TGTGCCAGCAGCACTGCCCTAGGACAGCAGTTCTTC. Residues: CASSTALGQQFF.

The rearrangement uses TRBV5-1 and TRBJ1-5; the D is unclear. Trimming cost V 5 bases and J 3 bases, with 9 bases left between them. The V gene's germline CDR1 is SGHRS and CDR2 YFSETQ. The CDR3 runs 13 residues. The CDR3 DNA is TGCGCCAGCAGGGACGACCCCAATCAGCCCCAGCATTTT. Its protein product is CASRDDPNQPQHF.

The V call is TRBV6-1, the J call TRBJ2-1, with D possibly TRBD2 on 5 matching bases. V lost 6 bases and J lost 4, with 19 bases in between. The CDR3 is made up of 16 amino acids. CDR1 and CDR2 (germline): MNHNS, SASEGT. The CDR3 sequence is CASSSPRAGKYNEQFF. In DNA, the CDR3 is TGTGCCAGCAGCTCCCCAAGAGCCGGGAAATACAATGAGCAGTTCTTC.

Concerning this clonotype: Its ends do not fully match the called genes, so a read error is possible. The CDR3 nucleotides are TGTGCCAGTAGTGGGGGAGGTCCGGTAAGCCAGGTCTTC. This encodes CASSGGGPVSQVF. The J gene is TRBJ2-1, the V gene TRBV19; weak D call: TRBD2 (6 bases). The CDR3 length is 13 residues. Germline V CDR1 and CDR2: LNHDA, SQIVND (reference sequence).

This clonotype has at least ten counts. The chain couples TRBV7-8 to TRBJ2-3; TRBD2 agrees at 9 bases. J lost 0 bases, V lost 4 bases, and 8 bases had no gene match. Looked up from germline, CDR1 is SGHVS and CDR2 is FQNEAQ. The CDR3 is 17 amino acids. CDR3 bases: TGTGCCAGCAGCTCCTCTAGCGGGGACTTCAGCACAGATACGCAGTATTTT. This codes for CASSSSSGDFSTDTQYF.

As concerns this clonotype: A junction end diverges from the germline sequence, so it may reflect a read error. CDR3 bases: TGTGCCAGCAGTTCAGGGACCCAGGAGAGATCCGAGCAGAACTTC. It yields the protein CASSSGTQERSEQNF. The chain is built from TRBV6-1 and TRBJ2-7; the D call may be TRBD1 or TRBD2 (5 bases each). Germline V gives CDR1 MNHNS, CDR2 SASEGT. CDR3 size: 15 residues.

In its sample, this clonotype was seen a few times. This rearrangement joins TRBV4-1 to TRBJ1-5; a weak D match, TRBD1 (6 bases). Germline CDR1 reads MGHRA; CDR2 reads YSYEKL. The CDR3 spans 15 residues. Deletions cut 0 bases from V and 11 bases from J, with 17 bases between. This CDR3 is CASSQEIRGSKAQHF. CDR3 DNA: TGCGCCAGCAGCCAAGAAATCAGGGGCTCCAAGGCCCAGCATTTT.

This clonotype was recorded a few times. V and J are TRBV6-1 and TRBJ2-3; 12 bases line up with TRBD2. This CDR3 has 15 residues. The V gene's germline CDR1 is MNHNS and CDR2 SASEGT. V trimming: 1 base; J trimming: 12 bases; junction bases outside the gene matches: 8. CDR3 protein: CASSEEGLAGSQQYF. CDR3 in DNA: TGTGCCAGCAGTGAAGAAGGACTAGCGGGGTCGCAACAGTATTTT.

This clonotype appeared a few times. The V gene is TRBV6-5, the J gene TRBJ1-1; TRBD1 agrees at 9 bases. Trimming at V came to 5 bases and at J to 4 bases, leaving 5 bases not matched to a gene. This CDR3 region has 14 residues. Germline CDR1 is MNHEY and CDR2 is SVGAGI. Here the CDR3 DNA reads TGTGCCAGCAGTCGGACAGGGGCCTTCACTGAAGCTTTCTTT. This gives the protein CASSRTGAFTEAFF.

The chain carries TRBV28 and TRBJ1-2; 9 positions match TRBD1. V was pared by 2 bases and J by 2 bases, with 6 bases of the junction left unmatched. This CDR3 has 16 amino acids. From germline, CDR1 is MDHEN and CDR2 SYDVKM. CDR3 DNA: TGTGCCAGCAGTTTACCGGGGACAGGGTCCAACTATGGCTACACCTTC. Protein sequence: CASSLPGTGSNYGYTF.

This chain links TRBV12-3 or TRBV12-4 with TRBJ2-4, with a weak D call TRBD2 (5 bases). This CDR3 is built from 14 residues. The V and J ends lost 3 bases and 3 bases respectively, with 9 bases between them. The DNA for the CDR3 is TGTGCCAGCAGTTTCTTCGGGGTCAAAAACATTCAGTACTTC. Residues: CASSFFGVKNIQYF.

This rearrangement joins TRBV4-1 to TRBJ1-2; no firm D call. The CDR3 extends over 11 amino acids. Per germline, CDR1 MGHRA and CDR2 YSYEKL. With 1 base removed from V and 9 bases from J, the gap between germline ends came to 6 bases. Written as DNA, the CDR3 is TGCGCCAGCAGCCAAGGCCTGCGCTACACCTTC. This codes for CASSQGLRYTF.

The chain uses TRBV3-1 and TRBJ1-1; possibly TRBD1 for D (6 bases). Trimming took off 5 bases at V and 1 base at J, with 11 bases between the two ends. CDR1 LGHDT and CDR2 YNNKEL come from the germline V gene (reference sequence). This CDR3 is built from 14 residues. The CDR3 coding sequence is TGTGCCAGCAGCATTTTGGGACAGAACACTGAAGCTTTCTTT. Protein sequence: CASSILGQNTEAFF.

This clonotype was counted between two and nine times. CDR3 protein: CSASPPVSLDEQYF. CDR3 DNA: TGCAGTGCCAGCCCGCCCGTATCCCTCGACGAGCAGTACTTC. This chain uses TRBV20-1 with TRBJ2-7; D is unclear. The CDR3 consists of 14 residues. The germline V gene encodes CDR1 DFQATT and CDR2 SNEGSKA (reference sequence). The V gene lost 6 bases and the J gene lost 5 bases, with 20 bases spanning the gap.

This chain joins TRBV15 and TRBJ2-1; TRBD2 might be the D (6 bases). The length of the CDR3 is 17 residues. V dropped 0 bases and J dropped 5 bases, with 17 bases sitting between them. In germline, CDR1 is LNHNV, CDR2 YYDKDF (reference sequence). The CDR3 sequence: CATSRDRGNDGHNEQFF. For the CDR3, the DNA is TGTGCCACCAGCAGAGATCGGGGGAACGACGGACACAATGAGCAGTTCTTC.

This clonotype has a handful of counts. The chain is built from TRBV10-3 and TRBJ2-5, with unresolved D. Between the trimmed V and J ends, which lost 7 bases and 4 bases, there was a span of 13 bases. The CDR3 sequence is 13 residues long. CDR1 and CDR2 (germline): ENHRY, SYGVKD. The CDR3 nucleotides are TGTGCCATCACCTACTCGTTGGGAGAGACCCAGTACTTC. This codes for CAITYSLGETQYF.

The rearrangement joins TRBV10-3 to TRBJ1-5; 8 positions agree with TRBD1. After removal of 3 bases from V and 7 bases from J, the junction contained 8 bases not matched to a gene. This CDR3 contains 15 residues. CDR1 and CDR2 from the germline V gene are ENHRY and SYGVKD. CDR3 nucleotide sequence: TGTGCCATCAGTGACCCGGACAGGGAGGGCCAGCCCCAGCATTTT. It encodes CAISDPDREGQPQHF.

This clonotype has only a few counts. The CDR3: CASSTDLTASEKLFF. DNA of the CDR3: TGTGCCAGTAGTACGGACCTCACCGCGAGTGAAAAACTGTTTTTT. This rearrangement joins TRBV19 to TRBJ1-4; unclear D gene. CDR1 and CDR2 (germline): LNHDA, SQIVND (reference sequence). This CDR3 comprises 15 residues. V shed 4 bases and J shed 7 bases, with 16 bases lying between them.

This clonotype was recorded a few times. The V call is TRBV12-3 or TRBV12-4, the J call TRBJ2-6, with 7 bases fitting TRBD1. The CDR3 loop spans 13 amino acids. Trimming at V came to 9 bases and at J to 3 bases, leaving 2 bases not matched to a gene. CDR3 sequence reads: CASDRDGANVLTF. Here the CDR3 DNA reads TGTGCCAGTGACAGGGATGGGGCCAACGTCCTGACTTTC.

Only a few counts were recorded for this clonotype. V is TRBV6-5 and J is TRBJ1-5; 8 nucleotides match TRBD1. Trimming took 0 bases from V and 4 from J; bases not matched to a gene: 14. CDR3 length equals 19 residues. Per germline, CDR1 MNHEY and CDR2 SVGAGI. CDR3 sequence (DNA): TGTGCCAGCAGTTACTCGACCCCGGACAGGGTCGCGAAGAATCAGCCCCAGCATTTT. Its protein product is CASSYSTPDRVAKNQPQHF.

This chain links TRBV12-3 or TRBV12-4 with TRBJ2-3, with 9 positions matching TRBD2. CDR3 length: 15 residues. With V trimmed by 8 bases and J by 0 bases, 6 bases remained unmatched. CDR3 loop: CASRGGGGSTDTQYF. CDR3 sequence (DNA): TGTGCCAGCCGCGGCGGGGGGGGAAGCACAGATACGCAGTATTTT.

This clonotype turned up a few times. The chain combines TRBV2 with TRBJ1-1, with TRBD1 matching over 7 bases. The CDR3 contains 14 residues. The junction had 5 bases not matched to a gene; V was cut back by 6 bases and J by 1 base. Looked up from germline, CDR1 is SNHLY and CDR2 is FYNNEI. CDR3 region: CASSDDRENTEAFF. The CDR3 DNA reads TGTGCCAGCAGCGACGACAGGGAGAACACTGAAGCTTTCTTT.

This rearrangement joins TRBV5-6 to TRBJ2-1; TRBD2 agrees at 13 bases. From germline, CDR1 is SGHDT and CDR2 YYEEEE. The J segment lost 5 bases and the V segment lost 4 bases, leaving 3 bases of the junction unmatched. The CDR3 sequence is 15 residues long. CDR3 amino acids: CASSGTSGTNNEQFF. In DNA form, the CDR3 reads TGTGCCAGCAGCGGGACTAGCGGGACTAACAATGAGCAGTTCTTC.

This clonotype was counted only a few times. The chain couples TRBV27 to TRBJ1-5, with D unresolved. Germline V lookup: CDR1 MNHEY, CDR2 SMNVEV (reference sequence). V gave up 3 bases and J gave up 0 bases, with 6 bases separating them. The CDR3 spans 14 residues. The CDR3 DNA reads TGTGCCAGCAGTTTCCGCGATAGCAATCAGCCCCAGCATTTT. It translates to CASSFRDSNQPQHF.

The chain recombines TRBV7-2 with TRBJ2-2, with a possible D match to TRBD2 (5 bases). V was clipped by 6 bases and J by 1 base, with 9 bases between them. CDR1 and CDR2 (germline): SGHTA, FQGNSA. The CDR3 sequence is 14 residues long. Here the CDR3 DNA reads TGTGCCAGCAGTAAGGACTGGAACACCGGGGAGCTGTTTTTT. It translates to CASSKDWNTGELFF.